A single sample gave rise to the 32 T cell receptor beta chains below, sequenced in a study of CXCR3-negative and CXCR3-positive naive CD8 T cells. Whole-study findings and limits: CXCR3-positive naive cells carried more hydrophobic TRB CDR3s than CXCR3-negative ones.

The libraries of TRB cDNA were constructed through 5' RACE using UMI labels. TCRdb processed the 5' RACE reads again and assigns one entry to each CDR3 protein, with no DNA. This table lists around 84,000 distinct CDR3 sequences. Their target antigens are unknown. The material sequenced was naive CXCR3+ CD8+ T cells from blood. Subset defined: CD45RO-CCR7+CD27+CD95- naive CD8+ T cells expressing CXCR3 (TNR3+). These receptors all stem from a human donor in good health. Some clones in this sample may be carry-over from other donors' samples.

V gene TRBV27 combines with J gene TRBJ2-7. The germline V gene has CDR1 MNHEY and CDR2 SMNVEV (reference sequence). There are 14 residues in the CDR3. The CDR3 protein is CASRVDFTMYEQYF.

The rearrangement links TRBV5-6 to TRBJ1-1; TCRdb's assignment of TRBD1 cannot be checked, as there is no DNA. This CDR3 region has 15 residues. Looked up from germline, CDR1 is SGHDT and CDR2 is YYEEEE. CDR3 in amino acids: CASILELQGRTEAFF.

V is TRBV29-1 and J is TRBJ1-3. Germline V gene data show CDR1 as SQVTM and CDR2 as ANQGSEA. There are 16 residues in the CDR3. The chain's CDR3 is CSVASTTLFSGNTIYF. The complete variable domain, with remaining parts taken from reference TRBV29-1 and TRBJ1-3, reads SAVISQKPSRDICQRGTSLTIQCQVDSQVTMMFWYRQQPGQSLTLIATANQGSEATYESGFVIDKFPISRPNLTFSTLTVSNMSPEDSSIYLCSVASTTLFSGNTIYFGEGSWLTVV.

The chain has TRBV27 and TRBJ2-2; there is no DNA to check the TCRdb D call of TRBD1. The CDR3 has 15 residues. The V gene's germline CDR1 is MNHEY and CDR2 SMNVEV (reference sequence). Here the CDR3 reads CASWTRDGDTGELFF.

V gene TRBV4-1 combines with J gene TRBJ1-1. The germline CDR1 and CDR2 sequences are MGHRA and YSYEKL. This CDR3 spans 15 amino acids. The CDR3 sequence is CASSQGVMTNTEAFF.

This rearrangement joins TRBV19 to TRBJ2-3; the D call from TCRdb, TRBD1, cannot be confirmed without DNA. The CDR3 sequence is 16 residues long. Germline lookup yields CDR1 LNHDA and CDR2 SQIVND (reference sequence). The CDR3 sequence is CASSMGVGGELDTQYF.

The rearrangement links TRBV29-1 to TRBJ2-7; as DNA is missing, the TRBD1 call by TCRdb cannot be tested. The CDR3 spans 14 residues. Germline CDR1 is SQVTM and CDR2 is ANQGSEA. This chain's CDR3 is CSVEAPGETYEQYF.

The V and J genes are TRBV6-5 and TRBJ1-1. This CDR3 spans 13 amino acids. The V gene's germline CDR1 is MNHEY and CDR2 SVGAGI. CDR3 region: CASSLGLGAEAFF.

This chain joins TRBV5-4 and TRBJ2-5. Germline V gene data show CDR1 as SGHNT and CDR2 as YYREEE (reference sequence). The CDR3 consists of 12 residues. The CDR3 spells CASSLGGKTQYF.

The chain links TRBV4-1 to TRBJ1-5; TCRdb proposes TRBD1, but this gene call is untestable without DNA. Germline lookup yields CDR1 MGHRA and CDR2 YSYEKL. This CDR3 contains 16 residues. This CDR3 reads CASSPRTGGGNQPQHF.

This chain uses TRBV13 with TRBJ1-5. Germline V gene lookup returns CDR1 PRHDT and CDR2 FYEKMQ (reference sequence). The CDR3 consists of 13 residues. The CDR3 protein is CASSFNRNQPQHF. The variable domain in full, with the rest retrieved from reference TRBV13 and TRBJ1-5, is AAGVIQSPRHLIKEKRETATLKCYPIPRHDTVYWYQQGPGQDPQFLISFYEKMQSDKGSIPDRFSAQQFSDYHSELNMSSLELGDSALYFCASSFNRNQPQHFGDGTRLSIL.

This sequence joins TRBV30 and TRBJ1-1. The CDR3 sequence is 15 residues long. Germline lookup yields CDR1 GTSNPN and CDR2 SVGIG (reference sequence). The CDR3 sequence: CAWGGLAGLDTEAFF.

The J gene is TRBJ2-2, the V gene TRBV14. Germline V CDR1 and CDR2: SGHDN, FVKESK. The CDR3 is 15 amino acids. The CDR3 protein is CASSQDVGGTGELFF.

J is TRBJ2-1 and V is TRBV29-1. Germline V gives CDR1 SQVTM, CDR2 ANQGSEA. This CDR3 has 13 residues. The CDR3 here is CSVPRTTYNEQFF.

This CDR3 is CASSQDLLADNEQFF. The chain links TRBV14 to TRBJ2-1; without DNA, the TCRdb call of TRBD2 cannot be checked. The germline CDR1 and CDR2 sequences are SGHDN and FVKESK. The CDR3 has 15 amino acids.

The chain is built from TRBV11-2 and TRBJ2-4. The CDR3 length is 14 residues. CDR1 and CDR2 (germline): SGHAT, FQNNGV. The CDR3 is CASSLVGSENIQYF.

The V gene is TRBV12-3 or TRBV12-4, the J gene TRBJ2-1; lacking DNA, the TRBD1 call made by TCRdb goes unchecked. CDR3 length equals 15 residues. CDR3 amino acids: CASSLVGQGLDEQFF.

CDR3 sequence reads: CASSFIWGAAGELFF. The V gene is TRBV6-5, the J gene TRBJ2-2; TCRdb returns TRBD1, unconfirmable since there is no DNA. The germline CDR1 and CDR2 sequences are MNHEY and SVGAGI. This CDR3 has 15 amino acids.

This chain connects TRBV12-3 or TRBV12-4 to TRBJ1-1; TCRdb's D call, TRBD1, is unchecked because there is no DNA. This CDR3 comprises 14 residues. CDR3 residues: CASSYGTAYTEAFF.

V is TRBV5-1 and J is TRBJ2-1; TCRdb's D call of TRBD1 is untestable without DNA. Germline CDR1 reads SGHRS; CDR2 reads YFSETQ. The CDR3 extends over 17 amino acids. The CDR3 loop reads CASSLAGWDAPAFEQFF.

The J gene is TRBJ1-5, the V gene TRBV4-1. The CDR3 has 15 residues. CDR1 is MGHRA and CDR2 is YSYEKL in the germline V gene. CDR3 sequence: CASSQGAGSNQPQHF.

The chain carries TRBV6-6 and TRBJ1-1. CDR3 size: 13 residues. Looked up from germline, CDR1 is MNHNY and CDR2 is SVGAGI (reference sequence). The CDR3 sequence is CASSGLIGTEAFF.

The CDR3 loop reads CASSLVGQSNTEAFF. The chain recombines TRBV5-1 with TRBJ1-1; TCRdb names TRBD1, which stays unverified in the absence of DNA. Germline V gene lookup returns CDR1 SGHRS and CDR2 YFSETQ. This CDR3 has 15 residues.

The chain recombines TRBV6-2 or TRBV6-3 with TRBJ2-2; the D gene TCRdb calls, TRBD2, cannot be checked with no DNA. Germline CDR1 reads MNHEY; CDR2 reads SVGEGT. The CDR3 consists of 14 residues. This CDR3 reads CASRPSGRSGELFF.

The chain combines TRBV7-6 with TRBJ1-1. The CDR3 contains 13 residues. CDR1 and CDR2 (germline): SGHVS, FNYEAQ. This chain's CDR3 is CASSYEVGTEAFF.

This sequence joins TRBV3-1 and TRBJ2-5. Germline V lookup: CDR1 LGHDT, CDR2 YNNKEL (reference sequence). This CDR3 comprises 13 residues. This CDR3 reads CASSQDFPETQYF.

CDR3 in amino acids: CASRGTGGLETQYF. The chain links TRBV28 to TRBJ2-5; TCRdb gives TRBD1 as the D gene, but with no DNA this cannot be confirmed. This CDR3 contains 14 residues. CDR1 and CDR2 from the germline V gene are MDHEN and SYDVKM.

This sequence joins TRBV7-9 and TRBJ2-1. The CDR3 covers 16 residues. Germline V gives CDR1 SEHNR, CDR2 FQNEAQ (reference sequence). The CDR3 spells CASSHGLENLNNEQFF.

The CDR3 sequence: CSGNGLAGVSGYEQYF. This sequence joins TRBV20-1 and TRBJ2-7; no DNA is available, so the TRBD2 call from TCRdb remains unchecked. Germline values: CDR1 DFQATT, CDR2 SNEGSKA (reference sequence). The CDR3 spans 16 residues.

This chain joins TRBV5-1 and TRBJ1-1. This CDR3 has 13 residues. CDR1 is SGHRS and CDR2 is YFSETQ in the germline V gene. The CDR3 reads CASSFRVNTEAFF.

The chain employs TRBV5-5 and TRBJ2-5; no DNA is available, so the TRBD1 call from TCRdb remains unchecked. The CDR3 extends over 12 amino acids. The germline V gene has CDR1 SGHKS and CDR2 YYEKEE (reference sequence). The CDR3 loop reads CASSFEGETQYF.

The gene calls are TRBV23-1 and TRBJ2-7; checking the TCRdb D call of TRBD1 is not possible without DNA. TRBV23-1 falls under the ORF class, with uncertain function. CDR3 length: 17 residues. The CDR3 protein is CASSTGQGNGYGYEQYF.